A selection of T cell receptor beta chains follows, all from one sample in a study of cytomegalovirus exposure and HLA in healthy donors. Sequencing used immunoSEQ multiplex PCR; TCRdb keeps in-frame clones, though not all of them. In the table there are around 60,000 clones, 90% to 97% of which are singletons. Sample: PBMCs. The receptors shown here come from a young woman in good health and CMV-seronegative. The CDR3 runs from the conserved cysteine through the conserved F or W. D genes are given only for firm matches. Not every row has a clone size; where given, it reads once, few, many or a size class.

clone size,J gene,D gene,V gene,CDR3 DNA,CDR3 protein
NA,TRBJ2-2,TRBD1,TRBV11-3,TGTGCCAGCAGCCTGGGCGGGACAGGGTCGGGCAGCGGGGAGCTGTTTTTT,CASSLGGTGSGSGELFF
NA,TRBJ2-1,NA,TRBV9,TGTGCCAGCAGCGTAGCGCCTAGCGACTACAATGAGCAGTTCTTC,CASSVAPSDYNEQFF
once,TRBJ1-3,TRBD1,TRBV6-5,TGTGCCAGCAGCAGGGGACAGACCTTGGGAAACACCATATATTTT,CASSRGQTLGNTIYF
NA,TRBJ2-2,TRBD2,TRBV25-1,TGTGCCAGCAAGAGCGGGGGGGCGTGGACCGGGGAGCTGTTTTTT,CASKSGGAWTGELFF
once,TRBJ2-5,NA,TRBV27,TGTGCCAGCAGTTTCGGTCCCCCAGAGACCCAGTACTTC,CASSFGPPETQYF
NA,TRBJ2-5,TRBD2,TRBV5-4,TGTGCCAGCAGCCAAACCGGGGGGGGCGGGGAGACCCAGTACTTC,CASSQTGGGGETQYF
once,TRBJ2-1,TRBD2,TRBV7-6,TGTGCCAGCAGCCTGCGAACGGGCGGGGGGGAGTACAATGAGCAGTTCTTC,CASSLRTGGGEYNEQFF
NA,TRBJ2-5,NA,TRBV27,TGTGCCAGCAGTCCAAAGGGACACGGTCAGGAGACCCAGTACTTC,CASSPKGHGQETQYF
NA,TRBJ1-4,NA,TRBV10-1,TGCGCCAGCAGTTCGGGAAAACTGTTTTTT,CASSSGKLFF
NA,TRBJ1-5,TRBD1,TRBV5-1,TGCGCCAGCAGCCAGACAGGGGGCCAGCCCCAGCATTTT,CASSQTGGQPQHF
NA,TRBJ1-5,TRBD1,TRBV6-5,TGTGCCAGCAGAGCCACAGGGGGCTTTCAGCCCCAGCATTTT,CASRATGGFQPQHF
NA,TRBJ2-2,TRBD2,TRBV4-3,TGCGCCAGCAGCCAAGATTTGGCGGGGGGCGGGGAGCTGTTTTTT,CASSQDLAGGGELFF
NA,TRBJ2-3,NA,TRBV7-9,TGTGCCAGCAGCTTCGGGACACCTTCGATCGGGTTCACAGATACGCAGTATTTT,CASSFGTPSIGFTDTQYF
NA,TRBJ1-4,NA,TRBV19,TGTGCCAGTAGTACGCCCCCGGGAGGGGCAACTAATGAAAAACTGTTTTTT,CASSTPPGGATNEKLFF
NA,TRBJ2-1,TRBD2,TRBV7-7,TGTGCTAGCAGCCTCGAGCGGGGGGGTGGTGAGCAGTTCTTC,CASSLERGGGEQFF
NA,TRBJ1-4,TRBD1,TRBV29-1,TGCAGCGTTGAAGTGGGGACAGGTAAACTGTTTTTT,CSVEVGTGKLFF